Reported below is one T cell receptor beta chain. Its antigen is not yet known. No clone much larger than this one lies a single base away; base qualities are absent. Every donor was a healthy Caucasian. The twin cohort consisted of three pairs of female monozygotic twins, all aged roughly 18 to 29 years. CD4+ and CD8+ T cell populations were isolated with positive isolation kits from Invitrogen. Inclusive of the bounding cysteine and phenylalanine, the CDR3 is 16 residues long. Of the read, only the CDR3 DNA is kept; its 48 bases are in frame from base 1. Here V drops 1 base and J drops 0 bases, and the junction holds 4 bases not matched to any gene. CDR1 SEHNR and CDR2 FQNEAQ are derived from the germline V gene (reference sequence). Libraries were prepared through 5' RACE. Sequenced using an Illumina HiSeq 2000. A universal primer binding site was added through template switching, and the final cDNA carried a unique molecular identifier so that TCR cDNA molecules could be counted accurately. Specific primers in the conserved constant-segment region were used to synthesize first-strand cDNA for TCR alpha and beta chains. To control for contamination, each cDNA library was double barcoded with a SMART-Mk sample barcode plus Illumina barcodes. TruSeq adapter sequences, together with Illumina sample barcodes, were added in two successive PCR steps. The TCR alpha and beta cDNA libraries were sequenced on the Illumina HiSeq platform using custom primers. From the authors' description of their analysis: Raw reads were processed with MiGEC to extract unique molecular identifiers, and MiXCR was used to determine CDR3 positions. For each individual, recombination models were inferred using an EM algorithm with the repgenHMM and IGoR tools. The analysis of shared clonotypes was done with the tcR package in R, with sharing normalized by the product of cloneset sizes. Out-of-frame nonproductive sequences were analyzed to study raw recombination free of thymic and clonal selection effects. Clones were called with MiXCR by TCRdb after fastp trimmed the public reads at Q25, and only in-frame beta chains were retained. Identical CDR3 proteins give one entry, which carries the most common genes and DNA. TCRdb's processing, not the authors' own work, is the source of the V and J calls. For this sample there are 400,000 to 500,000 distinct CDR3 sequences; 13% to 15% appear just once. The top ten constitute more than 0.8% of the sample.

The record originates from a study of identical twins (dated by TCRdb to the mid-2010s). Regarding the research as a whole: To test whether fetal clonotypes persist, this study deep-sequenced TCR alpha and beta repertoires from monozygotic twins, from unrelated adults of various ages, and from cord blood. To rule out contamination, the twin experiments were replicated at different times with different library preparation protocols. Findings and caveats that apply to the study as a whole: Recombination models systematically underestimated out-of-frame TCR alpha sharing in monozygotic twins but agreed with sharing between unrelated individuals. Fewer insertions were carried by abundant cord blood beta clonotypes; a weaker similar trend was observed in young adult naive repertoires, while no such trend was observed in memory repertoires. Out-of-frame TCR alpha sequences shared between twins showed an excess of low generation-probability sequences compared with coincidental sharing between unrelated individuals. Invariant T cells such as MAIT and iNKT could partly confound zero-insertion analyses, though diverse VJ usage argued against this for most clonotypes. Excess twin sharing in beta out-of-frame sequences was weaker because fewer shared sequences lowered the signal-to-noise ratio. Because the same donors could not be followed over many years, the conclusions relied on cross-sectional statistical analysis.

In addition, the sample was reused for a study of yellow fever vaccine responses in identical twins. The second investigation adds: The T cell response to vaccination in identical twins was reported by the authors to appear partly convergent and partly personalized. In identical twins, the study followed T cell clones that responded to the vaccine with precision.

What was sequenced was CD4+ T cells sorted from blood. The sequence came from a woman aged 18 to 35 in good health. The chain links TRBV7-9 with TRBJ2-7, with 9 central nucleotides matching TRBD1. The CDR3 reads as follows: CASSLVWDRASYEQYF. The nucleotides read TGTGCCAGCAGCTTAGTGTGGGACAGGGCCTCCTACGAGCAGTACTTC. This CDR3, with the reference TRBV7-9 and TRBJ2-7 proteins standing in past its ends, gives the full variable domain DTGVSQNPRHKITKRGQNVTFRCDPISEHNRLYWYRQTLGQGPEFLTYFQNEAQLEKSRLLSDRFSAERPKGSFSTLEIQRTEQGDSAMYLCASSLVWDRASYEQYFGPGTRLTVT.